Listed here are 3 T cell receptor beta chains from one sample, sequenced in a study of T cell responses to AZD1222 COVID-19 vaccine. The assay was immunoSEQ multiplex PCR, and TCRdb's table has in-frame clones only and misses some. Among roughly 170,000 clones listed, about nine tenths were seen once. Source: peripheral blood, taken on day 0 of AZD1222 vaccination. All receptors come from an adult in good health.

A single count supports this clone. The chain links TRBV12-3 or TRBV12-4 to TRBJ2-1; TRBD1 might be the D (5 bases). CDR3 length: 12 amino acids. Between the trimmed V and J ends, which lost 6 bases and 7 bases, there was a span of 10 bases. Here the CDR3 DNA reads TGTGCCAGCAGCCACCCAGGGAATGAGCAGTTCTTC. As protein: CASSHPGNEQFF.

The chain is built from TRBV7-2 and TRBJ1-1; D is uncertain. V lost 0 bases and J lost 0, with 5 bases in between. CDR3 length: 14 amino acids. Germline lookup yields CDR1 SGHTA and CDR2 FQGNSA. In nucleotides, the CDR3 is TGTGCCAGCAGCTTAGCCACGGTGAACACTGAAGCTTTCTTT. Residues: CASSLATVNTEAFF. The full variable domain, with the rest looked up from reference TRBV7-2 and TRBJ1-1, is GAGVSQSPSNKVTEKGKDVELRCDPISGHTALYWYRQSLGQGLEFLIYFQGNSAPDKSGLPSDRFSAERTGGSVSTLTIQRTQQEDSAVYLCASSLATVNTEAFFGQGTRLTVV.

This clone was seen just once. The chain links TRBV6-2 or TRBV6-3 to TRBJ1-2; D might be TRBD1 (6 bases). V lost 4 bases and J lost 7, with 16 bases in between. Germline values: CDR1 MNHEY, CDR2 SVGEGT. The CDR3 has 14 amino acids. CDR3 sequence: CASSFPWGAGGYTF. The CDR3 DNA sequence: TGTGCCAGCAGTTTCCCCTGGGGGGCTGGTGGCTACACCTTC.